These 15 T cell receptor beta chains came from one sample sequenced in a study of T cell responses to AZD1222 COVID-19 vaccine. Repertoires were generated with immunoSEQ multiplex PCR, while TCRdb's copy carries only in-frame clones and drops some. The sample has roughly 180,000 clones, roughly 87% seen once. The material was peripheral blood, obtained on day 0 of AZD1222 vaccination. The receptors were gathered from an adult in good health.

The chain uses TRBV2 and TRBJ2-1; 10 bases align to TRBD2. CDR1 and CDR2 (germline): SNHLY, FYNNEI. Trimming took 7 bases from V and 7 from J; bases not matched to a gene: 4. The CDR3 length is 13 residues. The CDR3 nucleotides read TGTGCCAGCATAGCGGGAGGTTCGAATGAGCAGTTCTTC. This encodes CASIAGGSNEQFF.

V usage is TRBV5-1 and J usage is TRBJ1-1; tentatively, D is TRBD1 (5 bases). V was cut by 4 bases and J by 1 base, with 14 bases left in between. CDR1 SGHRS and CDR2 YFSETQ come from the germline V gene. The CDR3 totals 15 residues. This chain's CDR3 is CASSARDVRNTEAFF. DNA for the CDR3: TGCGCCAGCAGCGCCCGGGACGTCCGGAACACTGAAGCTTTCTTT.

The genes are TRBV7-9 and TRBJ1-1; the D is unclear. Trimming removed 1 base from V and 1 base from J, with 10 bases in between. This CDR3 has 15 amino acids. CDR1 and CDR2 (germline): SEHNR, FQNEAQ (reference sequence). CDR3 nucleotide sequence: TGTGCCAGCAGCTTAGAATTATTAGGGAACACTGAAGCTTTCTTT. Protein product: CASSLELLGNTEAFF. The whole variable domain, filled in from reference TRBV7-9 and TRBJ1-1, reads DTGVSQNPRHKITKRGQNVTFRCDPISEHNRLYWYRQTLGQGPEFLTYFQNEAQLEKSRLLSDRFSAERPKGSFSTLEIQRTEQGDSAMYLCASSLELLGNTEAFFGQGTRLTVV.

The rearrangement joins TRBV9 to TRBJ2-5, with D perhaps matching TRBD1 or TRBD2 (6 bases each). The V gene's germline CDR1 is SGDLS and CDR2 YYNGEE. The CDR3 spans 18 residues. V lost 4 bases and J 5 bases, leaving 27 bases between the germline ends. CDR3 DNA: TGTGCCAGCAGCTTTCAACGGTGGGAGAGGGGGGCTAGCGAGACCCAGTACTTC. Translating gives CASSFQRWERGASETQYF.

This clone was picked up one time. The rearrangement links TRBV18 to TRBJ1-1, with D maybe TRBD1 (5 bases). The CDR3 is 14 residues long. V was pared by 4 bases and J by 0 bases, with 9 bases between. From germline, CDR1 is KGHSH and CDR2 LQKENI. The CDR3 sequence: CASSLDRLNTEAFF. DNA of the CDR3: TGTGCCAGCTCACTCGACAGACTGAACACTGAAGCTTTCTTT.

V and J are TRBV19 and TRBJ2-3; TRBD1 matches 8 bases. The V gene's germline CDR1 is LNHDA and CDR2 SQIVND (reference sequence). The length of the CDR3 is 17 residues. V lost 5 bases and J lost 2; bases outside the gene matches: 12. The CDR3 sequence: CASSATTGARSTDTQYF. The CDR3 DNA reads TGTGCCAGTAGTGCGACGACAGGGGCACGATCCACAGATACGCAGTATTTT.

This clone showed up just once. The genes are TRBV18 and TRBJ2-5; possibly TRBD2 for D (5 bases). The CDR3 is 14 residues long. Trimming took off 6 bases at V and 3 bases at J, with 14 bases between the two ends. Per the germline V gene, CDR1 is KGHSH and CDR2 is LQKENI. The CDR3 here is CASSPPGAEETQYF. As DNA, the CDR3 is TGTGCCAGCTCCCCCCCTGGAGCGGAAGAGACCCAGTACTTC.

The rearrangement joins TRBV30 to TRBJ1-3; tentatively, D is TRBD1 (6 bases). The CDR3 is made up of 14 amino acids. The germline V gene has CDR1 GTSNPN and CDR2 SVGIG (reference sequence). Trimming took off 2 bases at V and 4 bases at J, with 12 bases between the two ends. CDR3 in DNA: TGTGCCTGGAGTATGGGACACGTGGGAAACACCATATATTTT. Residues: CAWSMGHVGNTIYF.

This clone was recorded a few times. The chain has TRBV10-3 and TRBJ1-1; D remains ambiguous. The CDR3 totals 13 residues. CDR1 and CDR2 from the germline V gene are ENHRY and SYGVKD. The ends were cut back, 0 bases at V and 11 bases at J, with 13 bases in the middle. Written as DNA, the CDR3 is TGTGCCATCAGTGAGTCCTTAGGTTCCGGGGCTTTCTTT. It translates to CAISESLGSGAFF.

Concerning this clone: The sample carries other DNA sequences with the same CDR3. This chain links TRBV3-1 (or the pseudogene TRBV3-2) with TRBJ2-5, with D tentatively TRBD1 or TRBD2 (5 bases each). V lost 0 bases, J lost 4 bases, and 12 bases lay in between. CDR1 and CDR2 from the germline V gene are LGHDT and YNNKEL (reference sequence). The CDR3 runs 15 residues. In nucleotides, the CDR3 is TGTGCCAGCAGCCAAGACCCGGGACCTAGAGAGACCCAGTACTTC. It yields the protein CASSQDPGPRETQYF.

J is TRBJ1-3 and V is TRBV3-1 (or the pseudogene TRBV3-2); 7 nucleotides line up with TRBD1. Trimming removed 5 bases from V and 4 bases from J; junction bases left unmatched: 5. Germline V lookup: CDR1 LGHDT, CDR2 YNNKEL (reference sequence). This CDR3 comprises 14 residues. The CDR3: CASSGRDRGNTIYF. DNA of the CDR3: TGTGCCAGCAGCGGCCGGGACAGAGGAAACACCATATATTTT.

The chain combines TRBV7-8 with TRBJ1-3; D perhaps matches TRBD1 (5 bases). The V and J ends lost 5 bases and 6 bases respectively, with 20 bases between them. The germline V gene has CDR1 SGHVS and CDR2 FQNEAQ. The CDR3 spans 16 residues. This CDR3 is CASSILDREYQNTIYF. Here the CDR3 DNA reads TGTGCCAGCAGCATACTCGACAGAGAATACCAAAACACCATATATTTT.

This chain joins TRBV28 and TRBJ1-4, with D maybe TRBD1 (6 bases). Trimming took 10 bases from V and 8 from J, leaving 17 bases between them. This CDR3 spans 13 amino acids. Germline values: CDR1 MDHEN, CDR2 SYDVKM. The CDR3 loop reads CATVTGFGEKLFF. The CDR3 coding sequence is TGTGCCACCGTTACAGGGTTTGGAGAAAAACTGTTTTTT.

The chain is built from TRBV3-1 (or the pseudogene TRBV3-2) and TRBJ2-7; a weak D match, TRBD1 (5 bases). The CDR3 is 13 amino acids. Germline lookup yields CDR1 LGHDT and CDR2 YNNKEL (reference sequence). V was pared by 8 bases and J by 2 bases, with 13 bases between. CDR3 region: CASAVGPTYEQYF. In DNA form, the CDR3 reads TGTGCCAGCGCCGTGGGGCCAACCTACGAGCAGTACTTC.

This sequence joins TRBV19 and TRBJ1-2, with TRBD1 identical over 8 bases. In germline, CDR1 is LNHDA, CDR2 SQIVND (reference sequence). After removal of 6 bases from V and 5 bases from J, the junction contained 14 bases not matched to a gene. CDR3 length: 16 amino acids. CDR3 nucleotides: TGTGCCAGTAGCCCCGGTCAGGGGGCATCGCCTTATGGCTACACCTTC. This translates into CASSPGQGASPYGYTF.